These 18 T cell receptor beta chains were sequenced from one sample in a study of cytomegalovirus exposure and HLA in healthy donors (dated by TCRdb to 2015 to 2018). The library was built by means of the immunoSEQ multiplex PCR assay. For the multiplex PCR, a mixture combining 60 forward primers for TCR Vbeta segments and 13 reverse primers for TCR Jbeta segments was used. Imported from immuneACCESS, the table was reduced by TCRdb to in-frame sequences with V and J called. These copies leave out some clones; in studies compared against another copy, an unresolved V gene accounts for under half, and the cause of the remainder is not known. The sample profile shows more than 90,000 clones; around 77% of them were found once. The ten largest clones capture less than 8.5% of the sample. Sequencing input: PBMCs. All receptors derive from a female donor in good health and CMV-seronegative.

This chain links TRBV5-1 with TRBJ2-1; tentative D call: TRBD2 (6 bases). Trimming shortened V by 2 bases and J by 1 base, and 22 bases separated the two germline ends. The CDR3 sequence is 19 residues long. Germline lookup yields CDR1 SGHRS and CDR2 YFSETQ. CDR3 sequence: CASSFSTGARAGSYNEQFF. The CDR3 DNA follows: TGCGCCAGCAGCTTCAGTACAGGAGCTAGGGCGGGGTCCTACAATGAGCAGTTCTTC.

The rearrangement links TRBV6-5 to TRBJ2-4; TRBD2 matches 7 bases. Germline V CDR1 and CDR2: MNHEY, SVGAGI. Trimming took 8 bases from V and 6 from J; bases not matched to a gene: 4. The CDR3 length is 12 residues. This CDR3 is CASASGANIQYF. The CDR3 region has the DNA TGTGCCAGCGCTAGCGGAGCAAACATTCAGTACTTC.

CDR3: CASSPVTGAGYGYTF. The CDR3 DNA is TGTGCCAGCAGCCCCGTGACAGGGGCGGGCTATGGCTACACCTTC. The rearrangement links TRBV9 to TRBJ1-2; 8 bases line up with TRBD1. CDR1 and CDR2 from the germline V gene are SGDLS and YYNGEE. This CDR3 contains 15 residues. The junction had 9 bases not matched to a gene; V was cut back by 4 bases and J by 4 bases.

This clone came up once. The V gene is TRBV4-3, the J gene TRBJ2-1; perhaps TRBD2 as D (5 bases). The length of the CDR3 is 18 residues. The V gene lost 0 bases and the J gene lost 0 bases, with 15 bases spanning the gap. Germline lookup yields CDR1 LGHNA and CDR2 YSLEER. The CDR3 coding sequence is TGCGCCAGCAGCCAAGATCGGGTTGAAGGGAGCTCCTACAATGAGCAGTTCTTC. It translates to CASSQDRVEGSSYNEQFF.

This chain joins TRBV6-5 and TRBJ1-6; D not resolved. CDR1 and CDR2 (germline): MNHEY, SVGAGI. This CDR3 is 14 amino acids long. The V and J ends lost 6 bases and 5 bases respectively, with 11 bases between them. The chain's CDR3 is CASRPLQDNSPLHF. In nucleotides, the CDR3 is TGTGCCAGCAGACCACTTCAGGATAATTCACCCCTCCACTTT.

V usage is TRBV6-5 and J usage is TRBJ2-7; 13 bases align to TRBD2. The V segment lost 6 bases and the J segment 4 bases; nucleotides outside the gene matches: 6. Germline loops: CDR1 MNHEY, CDR2 SVGAGI. The length of the CDR3 is 15 residues. CDR3 sequence (DNA): TGTGCCAGCAGCCTGAGGACTAGCGGGAGATACGAGCAGTACTTC. Amino acid sequence: CASSLRTSGRYEQYF.

The CDR3 loop reads CASSLTGDRGEQYF. The CDR3 nucleotides are TGTGCCAGCAGTTTGACAGGGGATCGTGGCGAGCAGTACTTC. The rearrangement links TRBV28 to TRBJ2-7; 8 bases are a match to TRBD1. With V trimmed by 3 bases and J by 6 bases, 7 bases remained unmatched. Per germline, CDR1 MDHEN and CDR2 SYDVKM. CDR3 size: 14 residues.

The J gene is TRBJ2-3, the V gene TRBV7-9; D ambiguous. The CDR3 is 15 residues long. V shed 4 bases and J shed 2 bases, with 13 bases lying between them. Germline V gene sequence: CDR1 SEHNR, CDR2 FQNEAQ (reference sequence). As DNA, the CDR3 is TGTGCCAGCAGCTGGTCTGGCCGTATCACAGATACGCAGTATTTT. Residues: CASSWSGRITDTQYF.

This clone has a handful of counts. This chain links TRBV18 with TRBJ2-1; perhaps TRBD2 as D (7 bases). CDR3 length equals 16 residues. Trimming took 2 bases from V and 8 from J, leaving 19 bases between them. CDR1 is KGHSH and CDR2 is LQKENI in the germline V gene. As DNA, the CDR3 is TGTGCCAGCTCACCAGTGGGGGCGGGAGTAGAGTATGAGCAGTTCTTC. It is translated as CASSPVGAGVEYEQFF.

This rearrangement joins TRBV18 to TRBJ1-6; D is unclear. Germline CDR1 is KGHSH and CDR2 is LQKENI. The ends were cut back, 2 bases at V and 7 bases at J, with 12 bases in the middle. The CDR3 is 15 amino acids. The CDR3 region is CASSPTHTRNSPLHF. The CDR3 DNA reads TGTGCCAGCTCACCAACGCACACAAGAAATTCACCCCTCCACTTT.

The V call is TRBV28, the J call TRBJ2-7, with 9 bases fitting TRBD2. Germline V gene lookup returns CDR1 MDHEN and CDR2 SYDVKM. This CDR3 has 17 amino acids. V gave up 3 bases and J gave up 3 bases; unmatched junction bases: 12. CDR3: CASSLGGGGAGGYEQYF. In DNA, the CDR3 is TGTGCCAGCAGTTTGGGGGGCGGGGGGGCCGGAGGCTACGAGCAGTACTTC.

This clone was seen only a few times. This chain links TRBV18 with TRBJ2-7, with D tentatively TRBD1 (6 bases). V shed 2 bases and J shed 2 bases, with 10 bases lying between them. This CDR3 has 14 amino acids. The germline V gene has CDR1 KGHSH and CDR2 LQKENI. CDR3 nucleotides: TGTGCCAGCTCACCAAACAGGGTGGCCTACGAGCAGTACTTC. Translated, it gives CASSPNRVAYEQYF.

The chain carries TRBV18 and TRBJ1-2; no reliable D call. V lost 3 bases and J lost 8, with 13 bases in between. This CDR3 contains 13 residues. Germline assignment: CDR1 KGHSH and CDR2 LQKENI. The DNA for the CDR3 is TGTGCCAGCTCACCCGGGGAGGGTGGAGGCTACACCTTC. Translating gives CASSPGEGGGYTF.

The J gene is TRBJ2-7, the V gene TRBV5-5; a weak D match, TRBD1 (6 bases). Germline-derived CDR1 and CDR2 are SGHKS and YYEKEE (reference sequence). Trimming pared 2 bases from V and 3 bases from J, leaving 12 bases between. CDR3 length: 14 amino acids. The CDR3 nucleotides are TGTGCCAGCAGCTTAGGGACAAGCAACTACGAGCAGTACTTC. Its translation is CASSLGTSNYEQYF.

The chain has TRBV19 and TRBJ1-1; no definite D call. Germline CDR1 is LNHDA and CDR2 is SQIVND (reference sequence). V lost 5 bases and J lost 3, with 7 bases in between. The CDR3 is 12 residues long. The CDR3 spells CASSSGYTEAFF. The CDR3 DNA follows: TGTGCCAGTAGTTCCGGGTACACTGAAGCTTTCTTT.

The rearrangement links TRBV27 to TRBJ1-2; D not certain. V was trimmed by 3 bases and J by 4 bases, leaving 3 bases between them. The CDR3 is 11 residues long. CDR1 and CDR2 from the germline V gene are MNHEY and SMNVEV (reference sequence). CDR3 nucleotide sequence: TGTGCCAGCAGTTTCGTCTATGGCTACACCTTC. Amino acid sequence: CASSFVYGYTF.

The sample holds a few counts of this clone. The chain recombines TRBV6-1 with TRBJ1-1, with D perhaps matching TRBD1 (6 bases). The germline V and J ends were trimmed by 10 bases and 2 bases, with 17 bases remaining between them. This CDR3 comprises 14 residues. The germline V gene has CDR1 MNHNS and CDR2 SASEGT. CDR3 bases: TGTGCCATCCCGGCGGGGGGGCGAAACACTGAAGCTTTCTTT. It codes for CAIPAGGRNTEAFF.

This clone was recorded a few times. CDR3 DNA sequence: TGTGCCAGCAGCTTACGGGGGATTAACTATGGCTACACCTTC. It is translated as CASSLRGINYGYTF. The chain recombines TRBV7-2 with TRBJ1-2, with TRBD1 as a possible D gene (5 bases). Germline loops: CDR1 SGHTA, CDR2 FQGNSA. V was pared by 2 bases and J by 1 base, with 8 bases between. This CDR3 region has 14 residues.